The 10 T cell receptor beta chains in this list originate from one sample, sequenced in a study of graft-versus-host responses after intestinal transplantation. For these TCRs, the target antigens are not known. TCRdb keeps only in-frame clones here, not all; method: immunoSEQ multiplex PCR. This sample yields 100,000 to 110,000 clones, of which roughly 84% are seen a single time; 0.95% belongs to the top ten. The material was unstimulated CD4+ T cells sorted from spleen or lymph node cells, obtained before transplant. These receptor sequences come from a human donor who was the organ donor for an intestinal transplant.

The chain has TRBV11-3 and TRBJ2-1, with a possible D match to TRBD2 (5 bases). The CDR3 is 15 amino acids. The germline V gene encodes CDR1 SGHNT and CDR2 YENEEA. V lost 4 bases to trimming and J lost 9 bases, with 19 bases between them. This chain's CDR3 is CASSSTRHLRGEQFF. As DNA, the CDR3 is TGTGCCAGCAGCTCAACTAGACACCTTCGCGGTGAGCAGTTCTTC.

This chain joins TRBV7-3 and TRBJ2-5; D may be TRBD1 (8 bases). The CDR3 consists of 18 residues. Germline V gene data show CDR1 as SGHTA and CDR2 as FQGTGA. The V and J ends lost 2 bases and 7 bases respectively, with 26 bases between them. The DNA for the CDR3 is TGTGCCAGCAGCTTATCCTCGGGGGGCAGGGGGCGAGACGGGACCCAGTACTTC. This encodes CASSLSSGGRGRDGTQYF.

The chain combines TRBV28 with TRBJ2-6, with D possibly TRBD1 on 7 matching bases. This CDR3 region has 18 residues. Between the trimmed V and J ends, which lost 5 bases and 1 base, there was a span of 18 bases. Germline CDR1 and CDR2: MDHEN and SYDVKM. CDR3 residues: CASSAPQGGLSGANVLTF. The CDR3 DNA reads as TGTGCCAGCAGTGCCCCCCAGGGGGGCCTTTCTGGGGCCAACGTCCTGACTTTC.

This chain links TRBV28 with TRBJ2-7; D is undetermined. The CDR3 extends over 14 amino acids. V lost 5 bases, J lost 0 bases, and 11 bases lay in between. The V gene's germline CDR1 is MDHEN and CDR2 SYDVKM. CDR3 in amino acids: CASSRRLSSYEQYF. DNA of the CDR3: TGTGCCAGCAGTCGACGGTTGAGCTCCTACGAGCAGTACTTC.

As DNA, the CDR3 is TGTGCCATCAGCCGACAGGAGATATCCTACGAGCAGTACTTC. Protein product: CAISRQEISYEQYF. This chain uses TRBV10-3 with TRBJ2-7; D might be TRBD1 (6 bases). Per germline, CDR1 ENHRY and CDR2 SYGVKD. Trimming stripped 6 bases from V and 1 base from J, with 13 bases between. This CDR3 is 14 amino acids long.

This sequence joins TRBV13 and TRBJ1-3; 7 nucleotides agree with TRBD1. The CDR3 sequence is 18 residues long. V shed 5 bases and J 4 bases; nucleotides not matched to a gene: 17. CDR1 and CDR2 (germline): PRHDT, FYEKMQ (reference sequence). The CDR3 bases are TGTGCCAGCAGCCTAATGGTGCGAGGGACAGATACCGGAAACACCATATATTTT. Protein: CASSLMVRGTDTGNTIYF.

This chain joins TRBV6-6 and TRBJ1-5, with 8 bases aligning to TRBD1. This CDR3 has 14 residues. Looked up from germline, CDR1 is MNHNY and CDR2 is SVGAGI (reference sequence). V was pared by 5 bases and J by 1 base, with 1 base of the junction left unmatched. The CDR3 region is CASSDRGSNQPQHF. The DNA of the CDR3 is TGTGCCAGCAGTGACAGGGGAAGCAATCAGCCCCAGCATTTT.

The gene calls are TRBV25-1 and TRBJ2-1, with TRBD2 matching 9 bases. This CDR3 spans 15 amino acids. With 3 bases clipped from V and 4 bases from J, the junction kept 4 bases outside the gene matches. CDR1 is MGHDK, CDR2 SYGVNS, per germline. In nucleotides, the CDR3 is TGTGCCAGCAGTGACCTAGCGGGGCCGTACAATGAGCAGTTCTTC. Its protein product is CASSDLAGPYNEQFF.

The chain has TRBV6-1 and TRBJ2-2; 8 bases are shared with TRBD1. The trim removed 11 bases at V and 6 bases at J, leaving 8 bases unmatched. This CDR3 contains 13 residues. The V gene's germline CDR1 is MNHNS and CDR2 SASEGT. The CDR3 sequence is CAGARQGSGELFF. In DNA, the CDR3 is TGTGCCGGCGCCAGACAGGGGTCCGGGGAGCTGTTTTTT.

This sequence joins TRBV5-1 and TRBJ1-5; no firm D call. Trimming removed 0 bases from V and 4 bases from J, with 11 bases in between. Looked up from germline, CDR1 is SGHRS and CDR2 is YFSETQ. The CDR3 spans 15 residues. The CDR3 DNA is TGCGCCAGCAGCTTGGATTCGGCCCCTAATCAGCCCCAGCATTTT. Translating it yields CASSLDSAPNQPQHF.